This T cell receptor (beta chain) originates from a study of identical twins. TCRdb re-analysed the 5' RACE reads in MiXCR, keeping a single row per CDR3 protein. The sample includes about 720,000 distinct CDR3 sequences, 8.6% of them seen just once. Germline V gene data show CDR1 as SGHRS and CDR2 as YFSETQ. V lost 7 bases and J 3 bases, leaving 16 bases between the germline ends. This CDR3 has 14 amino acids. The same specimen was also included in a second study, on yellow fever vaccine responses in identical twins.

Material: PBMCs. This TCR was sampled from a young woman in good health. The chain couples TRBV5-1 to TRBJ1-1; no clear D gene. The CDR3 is CASGSDGVDTEAFF. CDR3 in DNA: TGCGCCAGCGGTTCGGACGGAGTCGACACTGAAGCTTTCTTT.